This is a list of T cell receptor gamma chains from one sample in a study of Vδ1+ human thymocytes. TCRdb reapplied CATT to the multiplex PCR reads. The sample consists of tens of thousands of gamma-chain clones, around 20% of them appearing once. The sample consisted of Vdelta1+ gamma-delta thymocytes from the thymus. These receptors originate from a boy under three years old who had congenital heart surgery. CDR3s include the opening cysteine and the closing phenylalanine or tryptophan. Each record gives: J gene, clone size, V gene, CDR3 DNA, CDR3 protein. The size field is filled for only some rows; it gives once, few, many or a size class.

>TRGJP2|few|TRGV4
TGTGCCACCTGGGATTGTGATTGGATCAAGACGTTT
CATWDCDWIKTF
>TRGJ1/TRGJ2|few|TRGV4
TGTGCCACCTGGGACCACCCGGGTTATAAGAAACTCTTT
CATWDHPGYKKLF
>TRGJ1/TRGJ2|.|TRGV2
TGTGCCACCTGGGACGGGCGACCAAATTATTATAAGAAACTCTTT
CATWDGRPNYYKKLF
>TRGJ1/TRGJ2|.|TRGV5
TGTGCCACCTGGGACAGGCTCTCTGGGGTTGGTTATAAGAAACTCTTT
CATWDRLSGVGYKKLF
>TRGJ1/TRGJ2|few|TRGV9
TGTGCCTTGTGGGAGGACTGTACTTTTAAACTCTTT
CALWEDCTFKLF
>TRGJP|medium-sized|TRGV9
TGTGCCTTGTGGGAGGTCCAAGAGTTGGGCAAAAAAATCAAGGTATTT
CALWEVQELGKKIKVF
>TRGJP|.|TRGV9
TGTGCCTTGTGGGAGCACGCTCAAGAGTTGGGCAAAAAAATCAAGGTATTT
CALWEHAQELGKKIKVF
>TRGJP2|.|TRGV4
TGTGCCACCTGGGATGTAACCCCTACAGCTTATAGTAGTGATTGGATCAAGACGTTT
CATWDVTPTAYSSDWIKTF
>TRGJ1/TRGJ2|.|TRGV3
TGTGCCACCTGGGACTTTGTTTATAAGAAACTCTTT
CATWDFVYKKLF
>TRGJ1/TRGJ2|.|TRGV4
TGTGCCACCTGGGATGGGCCTGGTTATAAGAAACTCTTT
CATWDGPGYKKLF
>TRGJ1/TRGJ2|.|TRGV9
TGTGCCTTGTGGGAGGTGCAAAAGCGAGAGAAACTCTTT
CALWEVQKREKLF
>TRGJ1/TRGJ2|few|TRGV2
TGTGCCACCTGGGACCGGGGTCATTATAAGAAACTCTTT
CATWDRGHYKKLF
>TRGJ1/TRGJ2|.|TRGV3
TGTGCCACCTGGGACAAGAGGTATTATAAGAAACTCTTT
CATWDKRYYKKLF
>TRGJP2|few|TRGV4
TGTGCCACCTGGGATATCAGTAGTGATTGGATCAAGACGTTT
CATWDISSDWIKTF
>TRGJ1/TRGJ2|few|TRGV5
TGTGCCACCTGGGACGATGCCAATTATTATAAGAAACTCTTT
CATWDDANYYKKLF
>TRGJ1/TRGJ2|.|TRGV3
TGTGCCACCTGGGACAGGGGGGGGTATTATAAGAAACTCTTT
CATWDRGGYYKKLF
>TRGJ1/TRGJ2|.|TRGV9
TGTGCCTTGTGGGAGGTGTTCTGCGATAAGAAACTCTTT
CALWEVFCDKKLF
>TRGJ1/TRGJ2|.|TRGV3
TGTGCCACCTGGGACTGTGGTAGGGCCCCCCCGATAAATTATTATAAGAAACTCTTT
CATWDCGRAPPINYYKKLF
>TRGJ1/TRGJ2|few|TRGV3
TGTGCCACCTGGGACAGGCGGACGGTTAAGAAACTCTTT
CATWDRRTVKKLF
>TRGJP2|.|TRGV5
TGTGCCACCTGGGCCCCGAATGCCGGTAGTGATTGGATCAAGACGTTT
CATWAPNAGSDWIKTF
>TRGJP2|few|TRGV2
TGTGCCACCTGGGACGGGCGAGGTGATTGGATCAAGACGTTT
CATWDGRGDWIKTF
>TRGJ1/TRGJ2|.|TRGV9
TGTGCCTTGTGGGAGGTGTCAAAGTGTGATTATAAGAAACTCTTT
CALWEVSKCDYKKLF
>TRGJ1/TRGJ2|few|TRGV9
TGTGCCTTGTTTTCGGAGGAGAAACTCTTT
CALFSEEKLF
>TRGJ1/TRGJ2|.|TRGV4
TGTGCCACCTGGGGCGCTTATTATAAGAAACTCTTT
CATWGAYYKKLF
>TRGJ1/TRGJ2|.|TRGV5
TGTGCCACCTGGGACAGCCCTATTTGGGTCTTT
CATWDSPIWVF
>TRGJ1/TRGJ2|.|TRGV8
TGTGCCACCTGGGTCCGAGGGGGCACTATTAAGAAACTCTTT
CATWVRGGTIKKLF
>TRGJ1/TRGJ2|few|TRGV9
TGTGCCTTGTGGGAGGTGCGTTGGAAGAAACTCTTT
CALWEVRWKKLF
>TRGJ1/TRGJ2|few|TRGV5
TGTGCCGCCTGGGACAGGCACCATTATAAGAAACTCTTT
CAAWDRHHYKKLF
>TRGJ1/TRGJ2|.|TRGV8
TGTGCCACCTGGGATAAGGATAAGAAACTCTTT
CATWDKDKKLF